The next 21 T cell receptor beta chains were all read from a single sample in a study of Tregs in tolerant kidney transplant recipients. The nonmyeloablative bone marrow transplants came from related graft donors, with transient mixed chimerism. Sequencing was performed with immunoSEQ multiplex PCR; in TCRdb, only in-frame clones are kept and a portion is missing. The repertoire includes 50,000 to 65,000 clones, 87% of them detected once, and 3.8% sits in the top ten. The sample was CD4+ T cells from blood (PBMCs), taken 6 months after the transplant. The receptor source for this set is a human patient who received a combined kidney and bone marrow transplant. Some T cells may originate from the graft donor.

The chain has TRBV7-2 and TRBJ2-7; 8 positions match TRBD1. Trimming removed 2 bases from V and 2 bases from J; junction bases left unmatched: 5. Germline V CDR1 and CDR2: SGHTA, FQGNSA. CDR3 length equals 15 residues. CDR3 coding DNA: TGTGCCAGCAGCTTAAGACAGGGGTCCACCTACGAGCAGTACTTC. Translating it yields CASSLRQGSTYEQYF.

This chain uses TRBV7-3 with TRBJ2-5; tentative D call: TRBD2 (6 bases). This CDR3 has 14 amino acids. Trimming left V 0 bases short and J 3 bases short, with 8 bases between. Germline CDR1 and CDR2: SGHTA and FQGTGA. The CDR3 reads CASSLTGGKETQYF. The CDR3 region has the DNA TGTGCCAGCAGCTTAACGGGGGGAAAAGAGACCCAGTACTTC. The whole variable domain, remainder taken from reference TRBV7-3 and TRBJ2-5, is GAGVSQTPSNKVTEKGKYVELRCDPISGHTALYWYRQSLGQGPEFLIYFQGTGAADDSGLPNDRFFAVRPEGSVSTLKIQRTERGDSAVYLCASSLTGGKETQYFGPGTRLLVL.

The V and J genes are TRBV29-1 and TRBJ1-2, with 8 bases lining up with TRBD1. Trimming removed 5 bases from V and 4 bases from J; junction bases left unmatched: 3. Germline CDR1 reads SQVTM; CDR2 reads ANQGSEA. The CDR3 loop spans 12 amino acids. CDR3 loop: CSVNRGSYGYTF. The CDR3 bases are TGCAGCGTTAACAGGGGGAGCTATGGCTACACCTTC.

J is TRBJ2-7 and V is TRBV6-5, with 8 bases that match TRBD1. CDR1 is MNHEY and CDR2 is SVGAGI in the germline V gene. This CDR3 region has 15 residues. V lost 6 bases, J lost 6 bases, and 13 bases stayed unmatched. The CDR3 DNA reads TGTGCCAGCAGGCAATACAGGGGGTTATTCTTCGAGCAGTACTTC. Its translation: CASRQYRGLFFEQYF.

The V call is TRBV2, the J call TRBJ1-5, with D possibly being TRBD1 (5 bases). V lost 5 bases to trimming and J lost 0 bases, with 11 bases between them. Germline loops: CDR1 SNHLY, CDR2 FYNNEI. CDR3 length: 15 amino acids. CDR3 sequence (DNA): TGTGCCAGCAGTCAGGGATGGGCTAGCAATCAGCCCCAGCATTTT. Protein product: CASSQGWASNQPQHF. Complete variable domain (other parts from reference TRBV2 and TRBJ1-5): EPEVTQTPSHQVTQMGQEVILRCVPISNHLYFYWYRQILGQKVEFLVSFYNNEISEKSEIFDDQFSVERPDGSNFTLKIRSTKLEDSAMYFCASSQGWASNQPQHFGDGTRLSIL.

The J gene is TRBJ2-6, the V gene TRBV19; a weak D match, TRBD1 (5 bases). CDR1 and CDR2 from the germline V gene are LNHDA and SQIVND (reference sequence). Trimming removed 6 bases from V and 2 bases from J, with 11 bases in between. This CDR3 comprises 15 residues. CDR3 residues: CASSLGVAGANVLTF. Here the CDR3 DNA reads TGTGCCAGTAGCTTAGGGGTTGCTGGGGCCAACGTCCTGACTTTC.

The chain links TRBV13 to TRBJ2-7; 10 bases map to TRBD2. J was trimmed by 2 bases and V by 2 bases; bases with no gene match: 6. The CDR3 is 16 amino acids. Germline V gene data show CDR1 as PRHDT and CDR2 as FYEKMQ (reference sequence). Here the CDR3 reads CASSLMLAGEPYEQYF. The CDR3 bases are TGTGCCAGCAGCTTAATGCTAGCGGGGGAACCCTACGAGCAGTACTTC.

The chain carries TRBV7-9 and TRBJ2-1; tentatively, D is TRBD1 (6 bases). V lost 5 bases, J lost 6 bases, and 17 bases lay in between. The CDR3 length is 15 residues. Germline V CDR1 and CDR2: SEHNR, FQNEAQ (reference sequence). CDR3 sequence: CASSRDLRGFNEQFF. CDR3 nucleotides: TGTGCCAGCAGCCGGGACCTGAGGGGGTTCAATGAGCAGTTCTTC.

The gene calls are TRBV13 and TRBJ1-2, with 7 bases fitting TRBD1. J lost 4 bases, V lost 5 bases, and 7 bases had no gene match. The CDR3 runs to 14 residues. CDR1 and CDR2 from the germline V gene are PRHDT and FYEKMQ (reference sequence). DNA of the CDR3: TGTGCCAGCAGCCGGGGACAGCCTATCTATGGCTACACCTTC. As protein: CASSRGQPIYGYTF.

The chain combines TRBV7-3 with TRBJ2-3; no clear D. CDR3 length: 16 amino acids. Germline V CDR1 and CDR2: SGHTA, FQGTGA. The V end lost 1 base, the J end lost 1 base, and 12 bases lay between the germline ends. CDR3: CASSLNPTHGTDTQYF. The CDR3 DNA reads TGTGCCAGCAGCTTAAATCCTACTCACGGCACAGATACGCAGTATTTT.

This chain links TRBV30 with TRBJ2-2; 7 nucleotides agree with TRBD2. This CDR3 has 16 amino acids. Germline V gives CDR1 GTSNPN, CDR2 SVGIG (reference sequence). Trimming at V came to 4 bases and at J to 4 bases, leaving 12 bases not matched to a gene. CDR3 loop: CAWTKSAGVGTGELFF. Here the CDR3 DNA reads TGTGCCTGGACTAAGTCGGCGGGAGTGGGCACCGGGGAGCTGTTTTTT.

This CDR3 is CASSLIGTGVSYEQYF. The DNA of the CDR3 is TGTGCCAGCAGCTTAATAGGGACAGGGGTTAGCTACGAGCAGTACTTC. V and J are TRBV7-3 and TRBJ2-7; 10 bases are a match to TRBD1. The CDR3 sequence is 16 residues long. The V segment lost 1 base and the J segment 3 bases; nucleotides outside the gene matches: 6. Germline V gives CDR1 SGHTA, CDR2 FQGTGA.

As to this clone: Other DNA sequences in the sample encode the same CDR3. The chain combines TRBV27 with TRBJ1-6; tentatively, D is TRBD1 (6 bases). Germline CDR1 and CDR2: MNHEY and SMNVEV (reference sequence). The CDR3 is 15 residues long. Trimming shortened V by 3 bases and J by 6 bases, and 12 bases separated the two germline ends. The CDR3 here is CASSFLTGTNSPLHF. The DNA for the CDR3 is TGTGCCAGCAGTTTTCTGACAGGAACTAATTCACCCCTCCACTTT.

The chain links TRBV6-5 to TRBJ1-6; TRBD1 might be the D (5 bases). The CDR3 covers 13 residues. Germline values: CDR1 MNHEY, CDR2 SVGAGI. V lost 4 bases, J lost 7 bases, and 8 bases lay in between. CDR3 DNA sequence: TGTGCCAGCAGTTTATCAGGGAATTCACCCCTCCACTTT. Protein sequence: CASSLSGNSPLHF.

The rearrangement joins TRBV14 to TRBJ2-5, with TRBD2 matching over 11 bases. From germline, CDR1 is SGHDN and CDR2 FVKESK. The CDR3 is 18 residues long. V lost 0 bases, J lost 5 bases, and 11 bases stayed unmatched. CDR3 sequence reads: CASSQETSGSVLRETQYF. The CDR3 DNA reads as TGTGCCAGCAGCCAAGAAACTAGCGGGAGTGTATTGCGGGAGACCCAGTACTTC.

The genes are TRBV5-1 and TRBJ2-3; TRBD1 agrees at 7 bases. The trim removed 3 bases at V and 2 bases at J, leaving 3 bases unmatched. The CDR3 loop spans 14 amino acids. Germline V CDR1 and CDR2: SGHRS, YFSETQ. CDR3 sequence reads: CASSWTGITDTQYF. The CDR3 bases are TGCGCCAGCAGCTGGACAGGCATCACAGATACGCAGTATTTT. Variable domain in full (rest from reference TRBV5-1 and TRBJ2-3): KAGVTQTPRYLIKTRGQQVTLSCSPISGHRSVSWYQQTPGQGLQFLFEYFSETQRNKGNFPGRFSGRQFSNSRSEMNVSTLELGDSALYLCASSWTGITDTQYFGPGTRLTVL.

The rearrangement uses TRBV25-1 and TRBJ2-5; D possibly corresponds to TRBD2 (5 bases). The CDR3 runs 15 residues. Trimming removed 0 bases from V and 2 bases from J, with 10 bases in between. The germline V gene has CDR1 MGHDK and CDR2 SYGVNS. CDR3 bases: TGTGCCAGCAGTGAATATCGGAGCGGTCAAGAGACCCAGTACTTC. Its translation: CASSEYRSGQETQYF.

The chain uses TRBV10-3 and TRBJ1-1, with 9 bases identical to TRBD1. V lost 0 bases to trimming and J lost 8 bases; unmatched junction nucleotides: 4. Germline CDR1 reads ENHRY; CDR2 reads SYGVKD. This CDR3 is built from 14 residues. CDR3 amino acids: CAISESNGQGEAFF. DNA of the CDR3: TGTGCCATCAGTGAGTCGAATGGACAGGGGGAAGCTTTCTTT.

The chain recombines TRBV5-1 with TRBJ2-4, with 11 bases identical to TRBD2. This CDR3 comprises 17 residues. V gave up 1 base and J gave up 0 bases; unmatched junction bases: 3. Germline assignment: CDR1 SGHRS and CDR2 YFSETQ. The chain's CDR3 is CASSLTSGGLAKNIQYF. The CDR3 region has the DNA TGCGCCAGCAGCTTGACTAGCGGGGGACTAGCCAAAAACATTCAGTACTTC.

The chain employs TRBV4-1 and TRBJ2-1; no reliable D call. Trimming removed 2 bases at V and 0 bases at J, with 8 bases between. CDR1 and CDR2 (germline): MGHRA, YSYEKL. There are 15 residues in the CDR3. CDR3 bases: TGCGCCAGCAGCCAATTTTTAATCTCCTACAATGAGCAGTTCTTC. Residues: CASSQFLISYNEQFF.

The chain couples TRBV5-4 to TRBJ2-7; the match to TRBD2 covers 7 bases. Germline CDR1 SGHNT, CDR2 YYREEE (reference sequence). Trimming cost V 2 bases and J 2 bases; bases outside gene matches: 7. The CDR3 spans 15 residues. CDR3 bases: TGTGCCAGCAGCTTTCGTACTAGCGCGACCTACGAGCAGTACTTC. This sequence encodes CASSFRTSATYEQYF.